This record covers a single T cell receptor (beta chain). In the study's own analysis: Quantification of nucleated cells was approximated via reference gene primer amplification. Here immunoSEQ multiplex PCR was the method, and the copy in TCRdb shows in-frame clones only, minus some. V and J calls and clone size are copied from that table; D and trimming were computed from the DNA. The repertoire consists of a few hundred thousand clones, with 85% occurring once and the leading ten covering 3.5% to 4%. This sample stems from a study of blood T cell repertoires in COVID-19. Study details: The United States, Italy and Spain were the sources of the acute and convalescent COVID-19 samples. Sources were T cells, B-cell-depleted T cells, or PBMCs; the material itself was cDNA or gDNA.

The TCR was taken from a woman aged 18 to 35 with acute or convalescent COVID-19. The material sequenced was peripheral blood.

The CDR3 loop reads CASSTNPGQGFSSGNTIYF. CDR3 coding DNA: TGTGCCAGCAGTACCAATCCGGGACAGGGTTTTAGCTCTGGAAACACCATATATTTT. The chain links TRBV28 to TRBJ1-3, with 9 positions matching TRBD1. V trimming: 5 bases; J trimming: 0 bases; junction bases outside the gene matches: 14. Germline CDR1 and CDR2: MDHEN and SYDVKM. The CDR3 runs 19 residues.